The entry that follows covers one T cell receptor (beta chain) sequence. What it binds is not known. The CDR3 sequence is 16 residues long. Trimming removed 4 bases from V and 4 bases from J; junction bases left unmatched: 7. CDR1 is SGHDN and CDR2 is FVKESK in the germline V gene. The data belong to a study of cytomegalovirus exposure and HLA in healthy donors. Findings and limits, study-wide: The study listed some 160 cytomegalovirus-associated TCR beta chains.

The PCR ran on 60 Vbeta and 13 Jbeta primers. TCRdb's table, derived via immunoSEQ multiplex PCR, lists solely in-frame clones and lacks some. The sample carries about 150,000 clones, roughly 77% recorded once. Donors had nominal health at sampling but likely had unrecorded immune exposures. The sample was PBMCs. V gene TRBV14 combines with J gene TRBJ2-1, with 10 bases identical to TRBD2. The clonotype comes from a human donor in good health. The DNA of the CDR3 is TGTGCCAGCAGCCTCCTAGCGGGAGCAATTTACAATGAGCAGTTCTTC. Translating gives CASSLLAGAIYNEQFF.